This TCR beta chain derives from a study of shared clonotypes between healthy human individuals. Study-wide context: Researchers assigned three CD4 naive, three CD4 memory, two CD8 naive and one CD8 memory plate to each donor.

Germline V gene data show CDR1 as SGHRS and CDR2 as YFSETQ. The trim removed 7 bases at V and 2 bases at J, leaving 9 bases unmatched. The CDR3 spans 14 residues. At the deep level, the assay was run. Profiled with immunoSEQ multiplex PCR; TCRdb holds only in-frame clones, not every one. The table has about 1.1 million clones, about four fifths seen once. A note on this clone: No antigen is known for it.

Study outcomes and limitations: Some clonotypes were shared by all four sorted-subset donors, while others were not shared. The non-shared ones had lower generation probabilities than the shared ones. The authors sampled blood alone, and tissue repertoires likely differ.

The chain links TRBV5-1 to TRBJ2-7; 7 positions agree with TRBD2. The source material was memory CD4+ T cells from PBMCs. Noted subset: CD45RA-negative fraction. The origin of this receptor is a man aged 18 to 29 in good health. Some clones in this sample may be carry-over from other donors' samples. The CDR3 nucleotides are TGCGCCAGCGAACCCGGGAGCGGGGCCTACGAGCAGTACTTC. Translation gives CASEPGSGAYEQYF.